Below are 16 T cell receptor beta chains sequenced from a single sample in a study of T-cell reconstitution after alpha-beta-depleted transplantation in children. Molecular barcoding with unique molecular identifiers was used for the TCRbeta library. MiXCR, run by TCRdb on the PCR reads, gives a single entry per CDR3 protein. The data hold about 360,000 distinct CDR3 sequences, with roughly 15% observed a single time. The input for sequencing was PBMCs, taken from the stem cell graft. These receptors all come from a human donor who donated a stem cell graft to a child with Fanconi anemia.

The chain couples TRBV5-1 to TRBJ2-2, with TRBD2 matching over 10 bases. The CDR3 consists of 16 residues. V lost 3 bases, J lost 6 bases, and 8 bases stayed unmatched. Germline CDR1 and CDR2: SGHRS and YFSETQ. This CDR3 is CASSSSPSGGSGELFF. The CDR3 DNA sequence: TGCGCCAGCAGCTCCTCGCCTAGCGGGGGATCCGGGGAGCTGTTTTTT.

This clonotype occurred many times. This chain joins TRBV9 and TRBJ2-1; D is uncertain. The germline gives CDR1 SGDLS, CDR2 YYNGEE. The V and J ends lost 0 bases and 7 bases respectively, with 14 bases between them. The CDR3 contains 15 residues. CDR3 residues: CASSVATLGRNEQFF. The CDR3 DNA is TGTGCCAGCAGCGTAGCTACGCTAGGTCGGAATGAGCAGTTCTTC.

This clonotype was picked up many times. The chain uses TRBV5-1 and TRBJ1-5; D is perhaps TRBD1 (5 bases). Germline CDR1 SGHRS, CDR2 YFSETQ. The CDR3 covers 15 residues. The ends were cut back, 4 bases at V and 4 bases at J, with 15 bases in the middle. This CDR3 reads CASSPLGGTNQPQHF. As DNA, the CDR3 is TGCGCCAGCAGCCCGCTGGGTGGGACGAATCAGCCCCAGCATTTT.

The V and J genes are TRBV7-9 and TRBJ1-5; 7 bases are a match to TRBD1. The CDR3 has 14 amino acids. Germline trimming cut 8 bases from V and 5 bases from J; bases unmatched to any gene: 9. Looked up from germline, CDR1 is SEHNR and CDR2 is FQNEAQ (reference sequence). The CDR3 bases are TGTGCCAGCTCACTCTCAGGGGGTGATCAGCCCCAGCATTTT. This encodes CASSLSGGDQPQHF.

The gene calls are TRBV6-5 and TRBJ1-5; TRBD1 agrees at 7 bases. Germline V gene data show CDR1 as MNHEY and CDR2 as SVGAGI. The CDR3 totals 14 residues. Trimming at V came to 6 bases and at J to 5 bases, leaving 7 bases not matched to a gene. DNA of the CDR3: TGTGCCAGCAGAAGAAACAGGGGCGATCAGCCCCAGCATTTT. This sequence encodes CASRRNRGDQPQHF.

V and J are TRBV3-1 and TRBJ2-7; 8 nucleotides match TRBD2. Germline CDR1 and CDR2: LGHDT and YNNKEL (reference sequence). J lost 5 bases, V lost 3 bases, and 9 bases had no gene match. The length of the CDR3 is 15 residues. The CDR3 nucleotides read TGTGCCAGCAGCCATGAGGGGACTAGTTGGCACGAGCAGTACTTC. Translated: CASSHEGTSWHEQYF.

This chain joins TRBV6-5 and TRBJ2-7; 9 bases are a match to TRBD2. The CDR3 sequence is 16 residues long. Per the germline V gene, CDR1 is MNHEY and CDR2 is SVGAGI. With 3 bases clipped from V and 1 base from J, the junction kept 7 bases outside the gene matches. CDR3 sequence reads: CASSYSISGGSYEQYF. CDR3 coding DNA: TGTGCCAGCAGTTATTCTATTAGCGGGGGATCCTACGAGCAGTACTTC.

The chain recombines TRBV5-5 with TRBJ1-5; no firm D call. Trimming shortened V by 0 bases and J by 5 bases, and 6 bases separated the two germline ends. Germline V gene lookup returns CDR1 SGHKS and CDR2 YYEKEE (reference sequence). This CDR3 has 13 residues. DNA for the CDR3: TGTGCCAGCAGCTTGGAACAGCATCAGCCCCAGCATTTT. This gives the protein CASSLEQHQPQHF.

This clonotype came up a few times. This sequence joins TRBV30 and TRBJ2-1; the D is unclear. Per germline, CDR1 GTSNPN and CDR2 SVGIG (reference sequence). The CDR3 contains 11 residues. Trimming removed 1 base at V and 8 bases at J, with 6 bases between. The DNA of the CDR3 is TGTGCCTGGAGTGCAATCGATGAGCAGTTCTTC. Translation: CAWSAIDEQFF.

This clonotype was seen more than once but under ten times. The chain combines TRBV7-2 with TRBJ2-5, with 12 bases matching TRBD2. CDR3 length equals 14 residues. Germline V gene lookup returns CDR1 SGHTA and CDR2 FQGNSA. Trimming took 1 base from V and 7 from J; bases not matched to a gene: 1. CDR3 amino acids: CASSLVLAGGTQYF. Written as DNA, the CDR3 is TGTGCCAGCAGCTTAGTACTAGCGGGGGGGACCCAGTACTTC.

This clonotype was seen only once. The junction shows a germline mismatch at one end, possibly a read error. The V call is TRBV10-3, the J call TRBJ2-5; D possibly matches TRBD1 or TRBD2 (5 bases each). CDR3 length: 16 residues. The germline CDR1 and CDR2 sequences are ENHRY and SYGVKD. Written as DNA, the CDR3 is TGTGGCATCAGTGAGTCAAGGGTCGGGGCGACGGAGACCCAGTACTTC. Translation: CGISESRVGATETQYF.

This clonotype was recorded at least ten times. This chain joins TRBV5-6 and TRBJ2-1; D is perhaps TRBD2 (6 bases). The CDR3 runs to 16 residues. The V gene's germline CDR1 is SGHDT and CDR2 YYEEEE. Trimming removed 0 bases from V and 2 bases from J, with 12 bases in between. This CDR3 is CASSLAGGSTYNEQFF. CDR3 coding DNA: TGTGCCAGCAGCTTGGCTGGAGGGTCTACCTACAATGAGCAGTTCTTC.

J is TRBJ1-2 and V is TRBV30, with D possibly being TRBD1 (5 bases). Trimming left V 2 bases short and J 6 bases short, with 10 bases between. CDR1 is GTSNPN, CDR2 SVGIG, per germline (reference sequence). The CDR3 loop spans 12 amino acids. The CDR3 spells CAWSFTGNGYTF. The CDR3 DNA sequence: TGTGCCTGGAGTTTTACAGGAAATGGCTACACCTTC.

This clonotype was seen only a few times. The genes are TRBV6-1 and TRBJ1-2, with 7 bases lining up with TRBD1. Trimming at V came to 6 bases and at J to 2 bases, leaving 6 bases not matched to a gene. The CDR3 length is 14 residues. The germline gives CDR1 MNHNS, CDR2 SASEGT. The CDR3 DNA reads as TGTGCCAGCAGCGGGGACAGCTACAACTATGGCTACACCTTC. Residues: CASSGDSYNYGYTF.

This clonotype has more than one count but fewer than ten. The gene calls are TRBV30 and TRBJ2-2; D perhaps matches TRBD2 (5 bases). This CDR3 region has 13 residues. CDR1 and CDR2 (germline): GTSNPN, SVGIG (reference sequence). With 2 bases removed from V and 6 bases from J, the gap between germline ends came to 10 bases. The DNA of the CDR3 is TGTGCCTGGAGTAATCTGAGGGCCGGGGAGCTGTTTTTT. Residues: CAWSNLRAGELFF.

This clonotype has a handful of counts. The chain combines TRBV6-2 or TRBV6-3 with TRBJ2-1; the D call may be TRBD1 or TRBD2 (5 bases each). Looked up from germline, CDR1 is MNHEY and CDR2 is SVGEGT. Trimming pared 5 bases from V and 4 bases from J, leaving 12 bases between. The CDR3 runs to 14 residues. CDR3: CASSPRGVYNEQFF. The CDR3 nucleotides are TGTGCCAGCAGTCCCCGGGGCGTTTACAATGAGCAGTTCTTC.